The 32 T cell receptor beta chains below all came from one sample that was sequenced in a study of cytomegalovirus exposure and HLA in healthy donors. The PCR had 60 Vbeta and 13 Jbeta primers. Measured with immunoSEQ multiplex PCR; TCRdb has only the in-frame clones, and not every one. This repertoire shows about 170,000 clones, almost 80% found once; its top ten account for almost 6.5%. Input material: PBMCs. Receptor source: a man between 40 and 49 years old in good health and CMV-seropositive.

This clone was observed a few times. Other DNA sequences of this sample code for an identical CDR3. The chain combines TRBV5-1 with TRBJ2-5, with D possibly being TRBD2 (6 bases). The length of the CDR3 is 14 residues. Per germline, CDR1 SGHRS and CDR2 YFSETQ. V dropped 2 bases and J dropped 0 bases, with 8 bases sitting between them. The DNA of the CDR3 is TGCGCCAGCAGCTTCGGCGGGAACCAAGAGACCCAGTACTTC. Translated: CASSFGGNQETQYF.

This clone was seen a single time. The chain is built from TRBV6-6 and TRBJ2-7; 8 nucleotides agree with TRBD1. The CDR3 is 12 residues long. Germline CDR1 is MNHNY and CDR2 is SVGAGI (reference sequence). Trimming took 10 bases from V and 5 from J; bases not matched to a gene: 7. The CDR3 is CANSPGGDEQYF. The CDR3 DNA sequence: TGTGCCAACTCCCCAGGGGGCGACGAGCAGTACTTC.

The chain employs TRBV4-2 and TRBJ1-1; the D gene is possibly TRBD1 (5 bases). The CDR3 length is 16 residues. Trimming stripped 4 bases from V and 0 bases from J, with 15 bases between. The V gene's germline CDR1 is LGHNA and CDR2 YNFKEQ. The CDR3 reads CASSPGPGPLNTEAFF. DNA of the CDR3: TGTGCCAGCAGCCCAGGGCCAGGCCCCTTGAACACTGAAGCTTTCTTT.

The chain combines TRBV5-1 with TRBJ2-3, with TRBD2 matching 13 bases. V lost 3 bases, J lost 4 bases, and 5 bases stayed unmatched. The CDR3 extends over 16 amino acids. Germline V gene lookup returns CDR1 SGHRS and CDR2 YFSETQ. The CDR3 region is CASSSGLAGASDTQYF. In DNA form, the CDR3 reads TGCGCCAGCAGCTCCGGACTAGCGGGAGCGTCAGATACGCAGTATTTT. The full variable domain, completed using reference TRBV5-1 and TRBJ2-3, is KAGVTQTPRYLIKTRGQQVTLSCSPISGHRSVSWYQQTPGQGLQFLFEYFSETQRNKGNFPGRFSGRQFSNSRSEMNVSTLELGDSALYLCASSSGLAGASDTQYFGPGTRLTVL.

The rearrangement uses TRBV11-2 and TRBJ2-5, with D possibly TRBD2 on 6 matching bases. The J call may be faulty, since TRBJ2-7 better matches the DNA end. The CDR3 consists of 13 residues. The germline gives CDR1 SGHAT, CDR2 FQNNGV. For the CDR3, the DNA is TGTGCCAGCAGCTTAGGACTAGTCCACGAGCAGTACTTC. Amino acids: CASSLGLVHEQYF.

This chain connects TRBV9 to TRBJ2-7; 7 bases align to TRBD2. V lost 3 bases and J lost 6; bases outside the gene matches: 3. Looked up from germline, CDR1 is SGDLS and CDR2 is YYNGEE. The CDR3 runs 12 residues. CDR3 nucleotides: TGTGCCAGCAGCGGGGGGGGGACCGAGCAGTACTTC. Its protein is CASSGGGTEQYF.

The CDR3 loop reads CASSPPGRLSYEQYF. The CDR3 coding sequence is TGTGCCAGCAGTCCCCCGGGTAGGCTCAGCTACGAGCAGTACTTC. The chain employs TRBV28 and TRBJ2-7; D call uncertain. The CDR3 runs to 15 residues. From germline, CDR1 is MDHEN and CDR2 SYDVKM. Trimming cost V 5 bases and J 3 bases, with 17 bases left between them.

The chain combines TRBV15 with TRBJ2-2, with 7 bases identical to TRBD2. Germline CDR1 is LNHNV and CDR2 is YYDKDF (reference sequence). The CDR3 is made up of 16 amino acids. V dropped 4 bases and J dropped 4; count of bases not matched to a gene: 9. The CDR3 bases are TGTGCCACCAGCAAAGGGGACGGGAGGATCACCGGGGAGCTGTTTTTT. It specifies CATSKGDGRITGELFF.

This clone was seen just once. V is TRBV28 and J is TRBJ2-7; D is perhaps TRBD1 (5 bases). This CDR3 comprises 12 residues. V lost 1 base and J lost 5, with 6 bases in between. CDR1 and CDR2 (germline): MDHEN, SYDVKM. CDR3 bases: TGTGCCAGCAGTTTATTAGGGGACGAGCAGTACTTC. Amino acids: CASSLLGDEQYF. Supplemented by reference TRBV28 and TRBJ2-7, the full variable domain reads DVKVTQSSRYLVKRTGEKVFLECVQDMDHENMFWYRQDPGLGLRLIYFSYDVKMKEKGDIPEGYSVSREKKERFSLILESASTNQTSMYLCASSLLGDEQYFGPGTRLTVT.

The chain is built from TRBV18 and TRBJ1-3; D is uncertain. Deletions cut 3 bases from V and 2 bases from J, with 11 bases between. The germline CDR1 and CDR2 sequences are KGHSH and LQKENI. The CDR3 consists of 15 residues. Here the CDR3 reads CASSPTSGPGNTIYF. CDR3 nucleotides: TGTGCCAGCTCACCCACTAGCGGGCCTGGAAACACCATATATTTT.

CDR3 residues: CASSLTSTYNEQFF. The CDR3 DNA is TGTGCCAGCAGCTTGACATCTACCTACAATGAGCAGTTCTTC. The chain uses TRBV7-9 and TRBJ2-1; D is ambiguous. The CDR3 has 14 residues. V was trimmed by 3 bases and J by 2 bases, leaving 8 bases between them. CDR1 is SEHNR, CDR2 FQNEAQ, per germline (reference sequence).

V usage is TRBV5-1 and J usage is TRBJ1-1; possibly TRBD1 for D (6 bases). With 0 bases removed from V and 2 bases from J, the gap between germline ends came to 14 bases. This CDR3 spans 16 amino acids. Germline CDR1 reads SGHRS; CDR2 reads YFSETQ. Here the CDR3 reads CASSLGATDSNTEAFF. CDR3 sequence (DNA): TGCGCCAGCAGCTTGGGGGCCACGGACAGTAACACTGAAGCTTTCTTT.

The chain carries TRBV6-1 and TRBJ2-1, with 8 bases matching TRBD2. Trimming removed 7 bases from V and 9 bases from J; junction bases left unmatched: 8. Germline-derived CDR1 and CDR2 are MNHNS and SASEGT. The CDR3 loop spans 13 amino acids. CDR3 bases: TGTGCCAGCAAACGGGAGGGCCTCCCTGAGCAGTTCTTC. It yields the protein CASKREGLPEQFF.

The J gene is TRBJ1-1, the V gene TRBV29-1; the match to TRBD1 covers 10 bases. J gave up 9 bases and V 3 bases, and 7 bases lay outside the gene matches. The germline CDR1 and CDR2 sequences are SQVTM and ANQGSEA. The CDR3 spans 13 residues. The CDR3 DNA follows: TGCAGCGTTGATTTGGACAGGGGGATCCAAGCTTTCTTT. Translated: CSVDLDRGIQAFF.

The chain joins TRBV11-3 to TRBJ2-3; D is ambiguous. V was cut by 3 bases and J by 4 bases, with 8 bases left in between. From germline, CDR1 is SGHNT and CDR2 YENEEA. The CDR3 sequence is 13 residues long. The CDR3 here is CASSFSLADTQYF. The CDR3 nucleotides read TGTGCCAGCAGCTTCTCCCTCGCAGATACGCAGTATTTT. The full variable domain, its missing parts supplied by reference TRBV11-3 and TRBJ2-3, is EAGVVQSPRYKIIEKKQPVAFWCNPISGHNTLYWYLQNLGQGPELLIRYENEEAVDDSQLPKDRFSAERLKGVDSTLKIQPAELGDSAVYLCASSFSLADTQYFGPGTRLTVL.

This clone appeared once. The chain is built from TRBV2 and TRBJ2-1, with 10 bases that match TRBD2. After removal of 7 bases from V and 4 bases from J, the junction contained 16 bases not matched to a gene. The CDR3 loop spans 18 amino acids. CDR1 SNHLY and CDR2 FYNNEI come from the germline V gene. CDR3 in DNA: TGTGCCAGCACACCGGCTGGGGCTAGCGGGAGCCCGTACAATGAGCAGTTCTTC. Its translation: CASTPAGASGSPYNEQFF.

This clone was detected once. This chain connects TRBV5-1 to TRBJ1-4; 7 bases are shared with TRBD1. Germline V gives CDR1 SGHRS, CDR2 YFSETQ. V shed 3 bases, J shed 3 bases, and the junction held 11 bases outside the gene matches. The CDR3 is 17 amino acids. CDR3: CASSSRYDRASNEKLFF. The DNA of the CDR3 is TGCGCCAGCAGCTCACGCTACGACAGGGCATCTAATGAAAAACTGTTTTTT.

The chain combines TRBV27 with TRBJ2-3, with D possibly TRBD2 on 5 matching bases. Trimming shortened V by 1 base and J by 4 bases, and 9 bases separated the two germline ends. This CDR3 has 14 residues. The germline V gene has CDR1 MNHEY and CDR2 SMNVEV (reference sequence). This CDR3 is CASSLFLAPDTQYF. CDR3 bases: TGTGCCAGCAGTTTATTCCTAGCCCCAGATACGCAGTATTTT.

This rearrangement joins TRBV5-1 to TRBJ2-1; 12 bases map to TRBD2. J was trimmed by 10 bases and V by 2 bases; bases with no gene match: 7. This CDR3 has 15 amino acids. The V gene's germline CDR1 is SGHRS and CDR2 YFSETQ. CDR3 region: CASSFASGRGSEQFF. Written as DNA, the CDR3 is TGCGCCAGCAGCTTTGCTAGCGGGAGGGGAAGCGAGCAGTTCTTC.

Points on this clone: Other DNA sequences from this sample encode an identical CDR3 as well. The chain recombines TRBV28 with TRBJ2-7; D remains unclear. CDR1 is MDHEN and CDR2 is SYDVKM in the germline V gene. The CDR3 has 12 amino acids. V lost 4 bases, J lost 2 bases, and 6 bases lay in between. CDR3 bases: TGTGCCAGCAGTTCACAGACCTACGAGCAGTACTTC. Translating it yields CASSSQTYEQYF.

The CDR3 here is CASSLVLGQGNIQYF. CDR3 sequence (DNA): TGTGCCAGCAGCTTAGTCCTAGGGCAGGGAAACATTCAGTACTTC. The genes are TRBV7-2 and TRBJ2-4; D is possibly TRBD1 (5 bases). There are 15 residues in the CDR3. V lost 1 base and J 6 bases, leaving 13 bases between the germline ends. Germline V lookup: CDR1 SGHTA, CDR2 FQGNSA.

The V and J genes are TRBV7-8 and TRBJ2-7, with 7 bases identical to TRBD2. Germline V gene data show CDR1 as SGHVS and CDR2 as FQNEAQ. The CDR3 spans 15 residues. Losses at the gene ends were 5 bases for V and 6 bases for J; bases not matched to a gene: 13. In DNA, the CDR3 is TGTGCCAGCAGCCCCTTTGAGGGAGGGCCTTTCGAGCAGTACTTC. Protein sequence: CASSPFEGGPFEQYF. Together with reference TRBV7-8 and TRBJ2-7, the CDR3 gives the full variable domain: GAGVSQSPRYKVAKRGQDVALRCDPISGHVSLFWYQQALGQGPEFLTYFQNEAQLDKSGLPSDRFFAERPEGSVSTLKIQRTQQEDSAVYLCASSPFEGGPFEQYFGPGTRLTVT.

There are a few counts of this clone. This chain connects TRBV19 to TRBJ1-2, with TRBD1 identical over 7 bases. V shed 8 bases, J shed 4 bases, and the junction held 10 bases outside the gene matches. The CDR3 is made up of 14 amino acids. Per germline, CDR1 LNHDA and CDR2 SQIVND (reference sequence). The CDR3 reads CASESGQLLYGYTF. The CDR3 DNA follows: TGTGCCAGTGAATCGGGACAGCTGCTCTATGGCTACACCTTC.

This clone was counted a single time. This chain uses TRBV7-8 with TRBJ2-1; a weak D match, TRBD2 (5 bases). V was trimmed by 5 bases and J by 9 bases, leaving 26 bases between them. This CDR3 comprises 17 residues. CDR1 is SGHVS, CDR2 FQNEAQ, per germline. CDR3 protein: CASSVWTFGESRGEQFF. The CDR3 nucleotides are TGTGCCAGCAGCGTCTGGACTTTCGGGGAGAGCCGGGGTGAGCAGTTCTTC.

This clone has a single count. DNA of the CDR3: TGTGCCAGCAGCTTAGTCTATGGGTACCGAGGAAATGAGCAGTTCTTC. This sequence encodes CASSLVYGYRGNEQFF. This chain links TRBV7-9 with TRBJ2-1; D ambiguous. The V end lost 1 base, the J end lost 7 bases, and 17 bases lay between the germline ends. The CDR3 contains 16 residues. Looked up from germline, CDR1 is SEHNR and CDR2 is FQNEAQ (reference sequence). Full variable domain (missing parts from reference TRBV7-9 and TRBJ2-1): DTGVSQNPRHKITKRGQNVTFRCDPISEHNRLYWYRQTLGQGPEFLTYFQNEAQLEKSRLLSDRFSAERPKGSFSTLEIQRTEQGDSAMYLCASSLVYGYRGNEQFFGPGTRLTVL.

V usage is TRBV7-3 and J usage is TRBJ2-3; possible D gene TRBD1, 7 bases. The CDR3 consists of 12 residues. Germline V gene lookup returns CDR1 SGHTA and CDR2 FQGTGA. With 4 bases removed from V and 6 bases from J, the gap between germline ends came to 8 bases. CDR3 region: CASSSGGDTQYF. The CDR3 nucleotides are TGTGCCAGCAGCTCAGGGGGGGATACGCAGTATTTT.

As to this clone: In the same sample, other DNA sequences code for this CDR3. The chain has TRBV5-1 and TRBJ1-2; 9 bases fit TRBD1. Germline CDR1 reads SGHRS; CDR2 reads YFSETQ. J was trimmed by 8 bases and V by 3 bases; bases with no gene match: 5. There are 13 residues in the CDR3. Here the CDR3 DNA reads TGCGCCAGCAGCTCCGGGACAGGGTGGGGCTACACCTTC. Its translation is CASSSGTGWGYTF.

The chain has TRBV4-1 and TRBJ1-2; D is unresolved. V was cut by 1 base and J by 2 bases, with 8 bases left in between. Germline V lookup: CDR1 MGHRA, CDR2 YSYEKL. The CDR3 runs 14 residues. CDR3 residues: CASSQVQENYGYTF. The CDR3 DNA is TGCGCCAGCAGCCAAGTCCAGGAAAACTATGGCTACACCTTC.

CDR3 DNA sequence: TGCAGCGTTGACGGGCAGGGGGCAGATACGCAGTATTTT. Translating it yields CSVDGQGADTQYF. V and J are TRBV29-1 and TRBJ2-3; 7 bases line up with TRBD1. CDR1 is SQVTM and CDR2 is ANQGSEA in the germline V gene. This CDR3 is 13 amino acids long. Trimming cost V 3 bases and J 4 bases; bases outside gene matches: 4.

In DNA, the CDR3 is TGTGCCAGCTCACCACCTGGGACAACTAATTCACCCCTCCACTTT. Its protein is CASSPPGTTNSPLHF. V usage is TRBV18 and J usage is TRBJ1-6, with D tentatively TRBD1 (6 bases). The ends were cut back, 0 bases at V and 6 bases at J, with 9 bases in the middle. CDR1 KGHSH and CDR2 LQKENI come from the germline V gene. The CDR3 spans 15 residues.

This sequence joins TRBV29-1 and TRBJ2-6, with a possible D match to TRBD1 (5 bases). CDR1 SQVTM and CDR2 ANQGSEA come from the germline V gene. The CDR3 loop spans 16 amino acids. The V end was cut by 6 bases, the J end by 0 bases, with 15 bases between. In DNA form, the CDR3 reads TGCAGCGTCCTGTTTGGGGCGACCTCTGGGGCCAACGTCCTGACTTTC. It translates to CSVLFGATSGANVLTF. Drawing the rest from reference TRBV29-1 and TRBJ2-6, the complete variable domain is SAVISQKPSRDICQRGTSLTIQCQVDSQVTMMFWYRQQPGQSLTLIATANQGSEATYESGFVIDKFPISRPNLTFSTLTVSNMSPEDSSIYLCSVLFGATSGANVLTFGAGSRLTVL.

V is TRBV19 and J is TRBJ1-5; 9 bases agree with TRBD1. V was clipped by 6 bases and J by 3 bases; unmatched bases: 6. This CDR3 is built from 15 residues. Germline CDR1 is LNHDA and CDR2 is SQIVND (reference sequence). CDR3 in amino acids: CASRGTGFDNQPQHF. CDR3 bases: TGTGCCAGTAGGGGGACAGGGTTTGACAATCAGCCCCAGCATTTT. Together with reference TRBV19 and TRBJ1-5, the CDR3 gives the full variable domain: DGGITQSPKYLFRKEGQNVTLSCEQNLNHDAMYWYRQDPGQGLRLIYYSQIVNDFQKGDIAEGYSVSREKKESFPLTVTSAQKNPTAFYLCASRGTGFDNQPQHFGDGTRLSIL.